This TCR beta chain was captured in a study of cytomegalovirus exposure and HLA in healthy donors. Study conclusions and caveats: Several of the most significant clusters appeared, in a later analysis, to be linked to common viral pathogens. Follow-up analysis later connected one missense variant in DCLRE1C with trimming of TCR beta V- and J-genes.

Primers for the PCR totalled 60 Vbeta and 13 Jbeta. Clones were sequenced by immunoSEQ multiplex PCR, and TCRdb holds only the in-frame ones, with some missing. The sample lists 150,000 to 200,000 clones, roughly four fifths occurring once. Comment on this clone: Its antigen is currently unknown.

Losses at the gene ends were 4 bases for V and 4 bases for J; bases not matched to a gene: 4. The CDR3 is made up of 13 amino acids. From germline, CDR1 is SGDLS and CDR2 YYNGEE. The sequence was obtained from a middle-aged woman in good health and CMV-seronegative. What was sequenced was PBMCs. V and J are TRBV9 and TRBJ1-2; TRBD1 aligns across 7 bases. The CDR3 nucleotides are TGTGCCAGCAGCACAGAGGGGGCCTATGGCTACACCTTC. As protein: CASSTEGAYGYTF.